Each of the 21 T cell receptor beta chains below was sequenced from the same sample in a study of cytomegalovirus exposure and HLA in healthy donors. The PCR made use of 60 Vbeta and 13 Jbeta primers. Clones were sequenced by immunoSEQ multiplex PCR, and TCRdb holds only the in-frame ones, with some missing. The data show about 190,000 clones, 85% seen once. Sequenced: PBMCs. Every receptor here comes from a boy between 2 and 15 years old in good health and CMV-seronegative.

V is TRBV18 and J is TRBJ2-5; D may be TRBD1 (6 bases). CDR1 KGHSH and CDR2 LQKENI come from the germline V gene. The CDR3 sequence is 15 residues long. V lost 0 bases, J lost 2 bases, and 10 bases lay in between. CDR3: CASSPPTGIQETQYF. The CDR3 coding sequence is TGTGCCAGCTCACCACCGACAGGAATTCAAGAGACCCAGTACTTC.

This chain uses TRBV7-9 with TRBJ1-4; 8 nucleotides agree with TRBD1. The CDR3 contains 15 residues. Germline CDR1 reads SEHNR; CDR2 reads FQNEAQ (reference sequence). V trimming: 3 bases; J trimming: 7 bases; junction bases outside the gene matches: 7. CDR3 region: CASSFPGTGSEKLFF. CDR3 nucleotides: TGTGCCAGCAGCTTCCCGGGGACAGGCAGTGAAAAACTGTTTTTT.

V usage is TRBV19 and J usage is TRBJ1-1; TRBD1 aligns across 7 bases. V lost 8 bases to trimming and J lost 9 bases; unmatched junction nucleotides: 6. The CDR3 consists of 11 residues. In germline, CDR1 is LNHDA, CDR2 SQIVND (reference sequence). The chain's CDR3 is CASSSTGQAFF. The DNA of the CDR3 is TGTGCCAGTTCCTCGACAGGGCAAGCTTTCTTT.

The chain couples TRBV18 to TRBJ2-5; possibly TRBD1 for D (5 bases). Per the germline V gene, CDR1 is KGHSH and CDR2 is LQKENI. This CDR3 has 13 residues. Trimming removed 3 bases from V and 2 bases from J, with 7 bases in between. CDR3 nucleotides: TGTGCCAGCTCACCCCAGGGTCAAGAGACCCAGTACTTC. As protein: CASSPQGQETQYF.

The V call is TRBV27, the J call TRBJ2-7; D is undetermined. The CDR3 contains 11 residues. V dropped 2 bases and J dropped 6 bases, with 5 bases sitting between them. Germline loops: CDR1 MNHEY, CDR2 SMNVEV (reference sequence). As DNA, the CDR3 is TGTGCCAGCAGTTTACCCCTCGAGCAGTACTTC. It codes for CASSLPLEQYF.

The gene calls are TRBV4-1 and TRBJ2-4; D call uncertain. Per germline, CDR1 MGHRA and CDR2 YSYEKL. V gave up 1 base and J gave up 3 bases, with 4 bases separating them. CDR3 length: 13 residues. CDR3 nucleotides: TGCGCCAGCAGCCAAGTAGACAAAAACATTCAGTACTTC. Translating it yields CASSQVDKNIQYF.

CDR3 sequence: CASSSPRGPTNYGYTF. The CDR3 DNA sequence: TGTGCCAGCAGCTCGCCCAGGGGGCCAACTAACTATGGCTACACCTTC. This sequence joins TRBV7-9 and TRBJ1-2; 8 bases align to TRBD1. Germline V gene sequence: CDR1 SEHNR, CDR2 FQNEAQ (reference sequence). CDR3 length equals 16 residues. J was trimmed by 0 bases and V by 4 bases; bases with no gene match: 7.

This chain uses TRBV4-1 with TRBJ1-5, with D maybe TRBD1 (6 bases). V was shortened by 3 bases and J by 3 bases, with 15 bases between the two germline ends. The CDR3 has 16 amino acids. The germline V gene has CDR1 MGHRA and CDR2 YSYEKL. The CDR3 region is CASSQDRTGHNQPQHF. The CDR3 DNA reads TGCGCCAGCAGCCAGGACAGAACAGGGCACAATCAGCCCCAGCATTTT.

The rearrangement uses TRBV18 and TRBJ2-1; TRBD2 is a possible D gene (5 bases). V was pared by 3 bases and J by 7 bases, with 16 bases between. The length of the CDR3 is 15 residues. Germline assignment: CDR1 KGHSH and CDR2 LQKENI. Written as DNA, the CDR3 is TGTGCCAGCTCACCTCCCCTTAGTGGGAGTAATGAGCAGTTCTTC. Encoded protein: CASSPPLSGSNEQFF.

The chain recombines TRBV6-1 with TRBJ2-7; D gene unclear. This CDR3 comprises 12 residues. V lost 0 bases, J lost 3 bases, and 3 bases lay in between. Germline CDR1 MNHNS, CDR2 SASEGT. The CDR3 loop is CASSEARYEQYF. CDR3 DNA sequence: TGTGCCAGCAGTGAAGCCCGCTACGAGCAGTACTTC.

The V call is TRBV6-1, the J call TRBJ1-5, with D hard to call. Between the trimmed V and J ends, which lost 7 bases and 4 bases, there was a span of 8 bases. Germline V lookup: CDR1 MNHNS, CDR2 SASEGT. The CDR3 totals 12 residues. Here the CDR3 reads CASISVNQPQHF. CDR3 sequence (DNA): TGTGCCAGCATTTCGGTAAATCAGCCCCAGCATTTT.

The genes are TRBV5-4 and TRBJ2-3; TRBD1 might be the D (5 bases). Germline V gene lookup returns CDR1 SGHNT and CDR2 YYREEE (reference sequence). V was trimmed by 1 base and J by 3 bases, leaving 6 bases between them. The CDR3 totals 13 residues. Here the CDR3 DNA reads TGTGCCAGCAGCTTGCAGGGAACAGATACGCAGTATTTT. Its translation: CASSLQGTDTQYF. Supplemented by reference TRBV5-4 and TRBJ2-3, the full variable domain reads ETGVTQSPTHLIKTRGQQVTLRCSSQSGHNTVSWYQQALGQGPQFIFQYYREEENGRGNFPPRFSGLQFPNYSSELNVNALELDDSALYLCASSLQGTDTQYFGPGTRLTVL.

V usage is TRBV5-4 and J usage is TRBJ1-1; tentative D call: TRBD1 (5 bases). CDR1 is SGHNT and CDR2 is YYREEE in the germline V gene (reference sequence). CDR3 length: 13 residues. Trimming took 0 bases from V and 11 from J, leaving 14 bases between them. The CDR3 region has the DNA TGTGCCAGCAGCTTGGCGGGGGTGGTGAGGGCTTTCTTT. It encodes CASSLAGVVRAFF.

This clone was observed a single time. A read error may account for a junction end that differs from germline. The genes are TRBV7-9 and TRBJ2-3, with D uncertain. Germline CDR1 reads SEHNR; CDR2 reads FQNEAQ (reference sequence). This CDR3 has 19 residues. In nucleotides, the CDR3 is TGTTCCAGCAGCCCAATGGCCCCGAGTGGGCAGCTTAGCACAGATACGCAGTATTTT. Protein product: CSSSPMAPSGQLSTDTQYF.

In this sample, this clone turned up once. CDR3 region: CASSFEGVWTEAFF. CDR3 bases: TGTGCCAGCTCATTTGAAGGGGTATGGACTGAAGCTTTCTTT. The chain combines TRBV18 with TRBJ1-1, with D perhaps TRBD1 (5 bases). The V gene lost 5 bases and the J gene lost 5 bases, with 15 bases spanning the gap. Germline V gives CDR1 KGHSH, CDR2 LQKENI. This CDR3 contains 14 residues.

The rearrangement joins TRBV10-2 to TRBJ2-5, with a tentative D call TRBD1 (5 bases). The CDR3 spans 11 residues. CDR1 and CDR2 (germline): WSHSY, SAAADI. Trimming removed 6 bases at V and 5 bases at J, with 7 bases between. The CDR3 sequence: CASRDTETQYF. The CDR3 DNA reads as TGCGCCAGCAGGGACACTGAGACCCAGTACTTC.

This chain links TRBV4-2 with TRBJ2-2, with 10 bases aligning to TRBD2. V lost 4 bases and J lost 4; bases outside the gene matches: 9. The CDR3 length is 17 residues. CDR1 and CDR2 from the germline V gene are LGHNA and YNFKEQ. This CDR3 is CASSPQLAGRVTGELFF. The CDR3 bases are TGTGCCAGCAGCCCCCAACTAGCGGGAAGGGTCACCGGGGAGCTGTTTTTT.

The chain couples TRBV6-1 to TRBJ1-5, with D perhaps TRBD1 (5 bases). There are 15 residues in the CDR3. Per the germline V gene, CDR1 is MNHNS and CDR2 is SASEGT. V lost 8 bases and J 4 bases, leaving 18 bases between the germline ends. CDR3 nucleotide sequence: TGTGCCAGCCAGACCGGACACCATTCTAATCAGCCCCAGCATTTT. It is translated as CASQTGHHSNQPQHF.

V usage is TRBV28 and J usage is TRBJ1-5; TRBD1 agrees at 9 bases. The CDR3 runs to 17 residues. Per the germline V gene, CDR1 is MDHEN and CDR2 is SYDVKM. V was pared by 7 bases and J by 5 bases, with 15 bases of the junction left unmatched. CDR3 in amino acids: CASTSPRDRVQDQPQHF. CDR3 coding DNA: TGTGCCAGCACCTCACCCCGGGACAGGGTCCAGGATCAGCCCCAGCATTTT.

This chain uses TRBV28 with TRBJ1-5; D uncertain. The CDR3 has 16 residues. The V end lost 1 base, the J end lost 0 bases, and 10 bases lay between the germline ends. The germline gives CDR1 MDHEN, CDR2 SYDVKM. DNA for the CDR3: TGTGCCAGCAGTTTATCCCCCCCAGGTAGCAATCAGCCCCAGCATTTT. As protein: CASSLSPPGSNQPQHF.

The rearrangement joins TRBV28 to TRBJ1-5; D gene ambiguous. Trimming removed 3 bases from V and 7 bases from J, with 7 bases in between. CDR3 length equals 12 residues. Germline loops: CDR1 MDHEN, CDR2 SYDVKM. The CDR3 reads CASSFKPQPQHF. The CDR3 nucleotides are TGTGCCAGCAGTTTTAAGCCGCAGCCCCAGCATTTT.